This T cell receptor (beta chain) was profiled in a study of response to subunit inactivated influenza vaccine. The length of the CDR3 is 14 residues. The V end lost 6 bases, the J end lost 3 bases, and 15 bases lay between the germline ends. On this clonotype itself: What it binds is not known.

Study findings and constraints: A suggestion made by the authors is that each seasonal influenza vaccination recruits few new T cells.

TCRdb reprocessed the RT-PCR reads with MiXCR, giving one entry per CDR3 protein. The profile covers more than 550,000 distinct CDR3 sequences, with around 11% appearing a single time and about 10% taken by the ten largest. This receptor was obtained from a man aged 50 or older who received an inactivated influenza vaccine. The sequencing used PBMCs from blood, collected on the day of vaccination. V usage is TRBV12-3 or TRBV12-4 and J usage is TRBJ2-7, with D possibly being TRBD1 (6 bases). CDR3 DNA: TGTGCCAGCAGCGCCAGGGGAATTTACTACGAGCAGTACTTC. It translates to CASSARGIYYEQYF.